This TCR beta chain was captured in a study of cytomegalovirus exposure and HLA in healthy donors. Germline lookup yields CDR1 SGDLS and CDR2 YYNGEE. This CDR3 is 13 amino acids long. Trimming pared 0 bases from V and 13 bases from J, leaving 16 bases between. Nominally healthy donors provided the samples, though records likely missed some immune exposures. Study-level results: It has been reported that TCR beta sequences accurately predicted the HLA-A and HLA-B alleles of most subjects. In a later analysis, CMV-associated beta chains were mostly HLA-associated, it appeared.

In the PCR, 60 Vbeta and 13 Jbeta primers were used. Authors' analysis steps: The authors later counted about 80 million unique TCR beta chains, approximately 12 million of them shared. Some clones are missing from TCRdb's copy, which holds only in-frame ones; the method was immunoSEQ multiplex PCR. Clone size and the V and J calls come from that table; the DNA yielded D and trimming. The sample lists over 100,000 clones, about 80% occurring once. Points on this clone: The antigen remains unidentified.

J is TRBJ1-1 and V is TRBV9; perhaps TRBD1 as D (6 bases). The source of this sequence is a woman aged 18-29 years in good health and CMV-seropositive. The sequencing input was PBMCs. As DNA, the CDR3 is TGTGCCAGCAGCGTAGGGGCAGGGGACCGCAGTTTCTTT. Translating gives CASSVGAGDRSFF.